One sample yielded the 7 T cell receptor beta chains listed below, sequenced in a study of regulatory T cells in long-lasting Graves disease. To make TCR beta libraries, researchers used iRepertoire HTBI primers and Arm-PCR of CDR3 regions. Via MiXCR, TCRdb re-called the multiplex PCR reads, giving one row per CDR3 protein. The table shows more than 400,000 distinct CDR3 sequences, with about a sixth occurring only once. Specified time point: newly diagnosed GD, antithyroid drugs for less than 3 months. From PBMCs, RNA was extracted and then used to make the TCR library. This same sample was also part of a study on T cells in Graves' hyperthyroidism and ophthalmopathy.

The material sequenced was peripheral blood mononuclear cells (PBMCs), taken at new diagnosis, from a patient treated with antithyroid drugs. Receptor source: a man aged 35 to 55 with Graves disease.

The chain recombines TRBV3-1 with TRBJ2-1; TRBD2 aligns across 14 bases. Germline CDR1 LGHDT, CDR2 YNNKEL (reference sequence). This CDR3 is built from 15 residues. With V trimmed by 7 bases and J by 6 bases, 5 bases remained unmatched. CDR3 protein: CASTGTSGSINEQFF. The CDR3 DNA is TGTGCCAGCACAGGGACTAGCGGGAGTATCAATGAGCAGTTCTTC.

The sample holds many counts of this clonotype. The chain carries TRBV30 and TRBJ2-1; TRBD2 agrees at 11 bases. The CDR3 is made up of 15 amino acids. Germline V lookup: CDR1 GTSNPN, CDR2 SVGIG (reference sequence). The V gene end was trimmed by 0 bases and the J gene end by 3 bases; junction bases not matched to a gene: 1. Here the CDR3 reads CAWSVGTSGYNEQFF. The CDR3 DNA sequence: TGTGCCTGGAGTGTCGGGACTAGCGGCTACAATGAGCAGTTCTTC.

J is TRBJ2-7 and V is TRBV7-2; 9 positions agree with TRBD1. The germline V gene encodes CDR1 SGHTA and CDR2 FQGNSA. V shed 5 bases and J 7 bases; nucleotides not matched to a gene: 12. The CDR3 consists of 15 residues. The DNA of the CDR3 is TGTGCCAGCAGCCCCCACCGGGACAGGGTAAGGGAGCAGTACTTC. Translating it yields CASSPHRDRVREQYF.

The rearrangement links TRBV6-2 or TRBV6-3 to TRBJ2-3; 14 bases are a match to TRBD2. Trimming cost V 7 bases and J 0 bases; bases outside gene matches: 6. This CDR3 has 17 amino acids. Germline loops: CDR1 MNHEY, CDR2 SVGEGT. The CDR3 nucleotides read TGTGCCAGCACTCCAGGGACTAGCGGGAGTAGCACAGATACGCAGTATTTT. Protein: CASTPGTSGSSTDTQYF.

The chain recombines TRBV15 with TRBJ1-2; 8 nucleotides line up with TRBD1. Germline CDR1 reads LNHNV; CDR2 reads YYDKDF (reference sequence). The CDR3 loop spans 14 amino acids. V shed 1 base and J 4 bases; nucleotides not matched to a gene: 2. The CDR3 spells CATSRGGQGYGYTF. The CDR3 DNA is TGTGCCACCAGCAGAGGTGGACAGGGCTATGGCTACACCTTC. The full variable domain, its missing parts supplied by reference TRBV15 and TRBJ1-2, is DAMVIQNPRYQVTQFGKPVTLSCSQTLNHNVMYWYQQKSSQAPKLLFHYYDKDFNNEADTPDNFQSRRPNTSFCFLDIRSPGLGDTAMYLCATSRGGQGYGYTFGSGTRLTVV.

This clonotype was picked up many times. CDR3 nucleotides: TGTGCCAGCAGTGATAGGGTAACAGGTGGCTTGTCCAACTATGGCTACACCTTC. Residues: CASSDRVTGGLSNYGYTF. The chain combines TRBV2 with TRBJ1-2, with a possible D match to TRBD1 (5 bases). The CDR3 covers 18 residues. The germline V and J ends were trimmed by 3 bases and 2 bases, with 22 bases remaining between them. CDR1 is SNHLY, CDR2 FYNNEI, per germline.

This clonotype was detected only a few times. The chain carries TRBV19 and TRBJ2-3; D gene ambiguous. This CDR3 region has 16 residues. With 5 bases removed from V and 2 bases from J, the gap between germline ends came to 17 bases. In germline, CDR1 is LNHDA, CDR2 SQIVND (reference sequence). CDR3 sequence (DNA): TGTGCCAGTAGTTACGACGGAACGACTTTCACAGATACGCAGTATTTT. Translating it yields CASSYDGTTFTDTQYF.